This passage covers 6 T cell receptor beta chains from one sample sequenced in a study of T cell clonotyping in hematopoietic cell transplantation. Clones were read by immunoSEQ multiplex PCR, and TCRdb kept only the in-frame ones, dropping some. The sample lists 3,500 to 5,000 clones; approximately 16% were seen once. This specimen was peripheral blood mononuclear cells, taken 30 days after allogeneic stem cell transplant. These receptors were obtained from a male patient in his fifties who had an allogeneic stem cell transplant from a related donor, so the T cells may come from the graft donor. Some clones in this sample may be carry-over from other donors' samples.

This clone was seen only a few times. The V and J genes are TRBV11-2 and TRBJ2-4, with a possible D match to TRBD1 (6 bases). V was trimmed by 1 base and J by 8 bases, leaving 9 bases between them. Per germline, CDR1 SGHAT and CDR2 FQNNGV. This CDR3 comprises 13 residues. CDR3 coding DNA: TGTGCCAGCAGCTTAGGGGACAACGACATTCAGTACTTC. Translated: CASSLGDNDIQYF.

This clone was seen only a few times. In the same sample, other DNA sequences code for this CDR3. This chain joins TRBV29-1 and TRBJ2-5; D is unclear. The germline V gene has CDR1 SQVTM and CDR2 ANQGSEA. V was pared by 4 bases and J by 3 bases, with 3 bases between. The CDR3 runs 10 residues. Written as DNA, the CDR3 is TGCAGCGTTGGGGAAGAGACCCAGTACTTC. Its translation: CSVGEETQYF.

This clone was seen more than once but under ten times. The chain combines TRBV5-6 with TRBJ2-7, with D perhaps matching TRBD2 (6 bases). The CDR3 covers 16 residues. Germline CDR1 and CDR2: SGHDT and YYEEEE. The ends were cut back, 3 bases at V and 6 bases at J, with 22 bases in the middle. CDR3 bases: TGTGCCAGCAGCTCCGGGACGGTGCCCTTCGGGGGCGAGCAGTACTTC. Its protein is CASSSGTVPFGGEQYF.

The sample holds a few counts of this clone. The chain is built from TRBV19 and TRBJ2-7; no definite D call. The V end was cut by 3 bases, the J end by 3 bases, with 12 bases between. The CDR3 has 14 residues. Germline V CDR1 and CDR2: LNHDA, SQIVND (reference sequence). The CDR3 is CASSIRASLYEQYF. CDR3 DNA sequence: TGTGCCAGTAGTATCCGCGCTAGTCTCTACGAGCAGTACTTC.

This clone appeared a few times. The genes are TRBV30 and TRBJ2-2; D remains unclear. The CDR3 sequence is 13 residues long. V dropped 2 bases and J dropped 2 bases, with 6 bases sitting between them. Germline V CDR1 and CDR2: GTSNPN, SVGIG (reference sequence). CDR3 sequence: CAWSYLNTGELFF. The CDR3 DNA follows: TGTGCCTGGAGTTACTTAAACACCGGGGAGCTGTTTTTT. Full variable domain (rest looked up from reference TRBV30 and TRBJ2-2): SQTIHQWPATLVQPVGSPLSLECTVEGTSNPNLYWYRQAAGRGLQLLFYSVGIGQISSEVPQNLSASRPQDRQFILSSKKLLLSDSGFYLCAWSYLNTGELFFGEGSRLTVL.

V is TRBV27 and J is TRBJ2-1, with no clear D. The length of the CDR3 is 12 residues. The germline CDR1 and CDR2 sequences are MNHEY and SMNVEV (reference sequence). V lost 0 bases, J lost 8 bases, and 5 bases lay in between. The CDR3, as DNA: TGTGCCAGCAGTTTATCGTTCGATGAGCAGTTCTTC. This codes for CASSLSFDEQFF.